Listed below are T cell receptor beta chains from one sample, sequenced in a study of blood T cell repertoires in COVID-19. Generated by immunoSEQ multiplex PCR, the TCRdb table keeps only in-frame clones and is missing some. The sample contains around 450,000 clones, 80% to 90% of which appear only once. Material: peripheral blood. The receptors shown here come from a woman in her thirties with acute or convalescent COVID-19. CDR3s include the opening cysteine and the closing phenylalanine or tryptophan. The order of the fields is D gene, J gene, clone size, V gene, CDR3 DNA, CDR3 protein. A D gene is named only where the DNA matches it firmly. For some rows the clone size is stated as once, few or many, or as a class when expanded; others skip it.

>.|TRBJ2-1|.|TRBV7-9
TGTGCCAGCAGCTTAGTGGGGGGGGCATCCTACAATGAGCAGTTCTTC
CASSLVGGASYNEQFF
>.|TRBJ1-1|.|TRBV18
TGTGCCAGCTCACCACCAGGGGTGAACACTGAAGCTTTCTTT
CASSPPGVNTEAFF
>.|TRBJ1-5|.|TRBV2
TGTGCCAGCAGAGAGTTAGACAGTTATCAGCCCCAGCATTTT
CASRELDSYQPQHF
>.|TRBJ1-1|.|TRBV5-1
TGCGCCAGCAGCTTGGTGCAGGGGGAAGCTTTCTTT
CASSLVQGEAFF
>.|TRBJ2-3|.|TRBV5-1
TGCGCCAGCAGCTTGGCCGGGGTGTCTAGTGGTCCGAATACGCAGTATTTT
CASSLAGVSSGPNTQYF
>TRBD2|TRBJ2-3|.|TRBV14
TGTGCCAACCCGACTAGCGGGAGTCCAGATACGCAGTATTTT
CANPTSGSPDTQYF
>TRBD1|TRBJ1-2|.|TRBV28
TGTGCCAGCAGCCCCCCCCGGGACAGGAGCTACACCTTC
CASSPPRDRSYTF
>TRBD2|TRBJ2-1|.|TRBV28
TGTGCCAGCAGTTCCTCTAGCGGGGTGTTGCAGTTCTTC
CASSSSSGVLQFF
>TRBD2|TRBJ2-5|.|TRBV11-2
TGTGCCAGCAGCTTAGTCACCGGGACTAGGGCCCAAGAGACCCAGTACTTC
CASSLVTGTRAQETQYF
>TRBD2|TRBJ2-3|.|TRBV10-3
TGTGCCATCAGTGGGGCTAGCGGGGCGCTAGATACGCAGTATTTT
CAISGASGALDTQYF
>TRBD1|TRBJ1-2|.|TRBV9
TGTGCCAGCACCAAAGGGGACAGGCGAAACCCTAACTATGGCTACACCTTC
CASTKGDRRNPNYGYTF
>.|TRBJ1-1|once|TRBV5-6
TGTGCCAGCAGCTACGGTCTTTCTAAAGGGGGCACTGAAGCTTTCTTT
CASSYGLSKGGTEAFF
>.|TRBJ2-3|.|TRBV7-3
TGTGCCAGCAGTTCCGGGACAAGGGCAGATACGCAGTATTTT
CASSSGTRADTQYF
>TRBD1|TRBJ1-1|once|TRBV2
TGTGCCAAAAGGACAGGGGGCATGAGGGCTTTCTTT
CAKRTGGMRAFF
>.|TRBJ1-5|.|TRBV5-1
TGCGCCAGCAGCTTTGGAGGGCCGGGGCAGCCCCAGCATTTT
CASSFGGPGQPQHF
>.|TRBJ1-2|.|TRBV7-8
TGTGCCAGCAGCGGGTACGGGGGGGGTGACTATGGCTACACCTTC
CASSGYGGGDYGYTF
>.|TRBJ2-3|.|TRBV10-3
TGTGCCATCAGTGAGCCGGGACTGACGACAGATACGCAGTATTTT
CAISEPGLTTDTQYF
>.|TRBJ2-2|.|TRBV24-1
TGTGCCACCAGTGATTATACAGGGTCGGTGTTTTTT
CATSDYTGSVFF
>.|TRBJ1-5|.|TRBV19
TGTGCCAGTAGTGTGCGGGCAGACAATCAGCCCCAGCATTTT
CASSVRADNQPQHF
>.|TRBJ1-2|.|TRBV24-1
TGTGCCACCAGTGATTTCGGGGGTCGGGGCTACACCTTC
CATSDFGGRGYTF
>TRBD1|TRBJ2-2|.|TRBV7-9
TGTGCCAGCAGCTTGACAGGGGGCACCGGGGAGCTGTTTTTT
CASSLTGGTGELFF
>.|TRBJ2-3|.|TRBV7-9
TGTGCCAGCAGCTTATCTAACCAAGATACGCAGTATTTT
CASSLSNQDTQYF
>.|TRBJ2-2|.|TRBV7-9
TGTGCCAGCAGCTTACGGACCGGGGAGCTGTTTTTT
CASSLRTGELFF
>.|TRBJ2-3|.|TRBV10-1
TGCGCCAGCAGTGGGCCTAGCAGCACAGATACGCAGTATTTT
CASSGPSSTDTQYF
>TRBD1|TRBJ2-3|.|TRBV10-3
TGTGCCATCAGTTTTACGGACAGGAAGGGGGATACGCAGTATTTT
CAISFTDRKGDTQYF
>TRBD1|TRBJ2-3|.|TRBV5-5
TGTGCCAGCAGCAATAAAGACAGGGGGCGCCCAGATACGCAGTATTTT
CASSNKDRGRPDTQYF
>.|TRBJ1-1|.|TRBV2
TGTGCCAGCAGTGAGTCTGACAGACCGAACACTGAAGCTTTCTTT
CASSESDRPNTEAFF
>TRBD1|TRBJ2-7|.|TRBV11-2
TGTGCCAGCAGCACCGGGACAGGGCCGTACGAGCAGTACTTC
CASSTGTGPYEQYF
>.|TRBJ2-2|.|TRBV7-8
TGTGCCAGCAGCTTAGGCCTGGACATTAGAAAAGACCTGCTTACCGGGGAGCTGTTTTTT
CASSLGLDIRKDLLTGELFF
>TRBD1|TRBJ1-4|few|TRBV6-2/TRBV6-3
TGTGCCAGCAGTTACTCGACCGGGACAGGGAATGAAAAACTGTTTTTT
CASSYSTGTGNEKLFF
>TRBD1|TRBJ2-7|.|TRBV15
TGTGCCACCCTAAATCTCGACAGGGTTCAGGACGAGCAGTACTTC
CATLNLDRVQDEQYF
>.|TRBJ1-6|.|TRBV9
TGTGCCAGCAGCGTAGACGAGTTCCAGGGTTCACCCCTCCACTTT
CASSVDEFQGSPLHF
>.|TRBJ1-2|.|TRBV20-1
TGCAGTGCGAGTGGCTACACCTTC
CSASGYTF
>TRBD1|TRBJ2-1|.|TRBV24-1
TGTGCCACCAGTGCAGGGACAGGGGTCTACAATGAGCAGTTCTTC
CATSAGTGVYNEQFF
>.|TRBJ1-4|.|TRBV7-8
TGTGCCAGCAGCTTACGAGCAGCGGCTTCGGCTAATGAAAAACTGTTTTTT
CASSLRAAASANEKLFF
>.|TRBJ2-1|.|TRBV29-1
TGCAGCGTTGAATCACAGACGGAGCAGTTCTTC
CSVESQTEQFF
>.|TRBJ1-5|.|TRBV28
TGTGCCACCCGTGGGGGGAATCAGCCCCAGCATTTT
CATRGGNQPQHF
>.|TRBJ2-1|.|TRBV18
TGTGCCAGCTCACTGGGGGGGGACACCTACAATGAGCAGTTCTTC
CASSLGGDTYNEQFF
>TRBD1|TRBJ1-3|many|TRBV2
TGTGCCAGCAGTTGGGGACAGGGGGCAGGAAACACCATATATTTT
CASSWGQGAGNTIYF
>.|TRBJ2-3|.|TRBV9
TGTGCCAGCAGCGTACGTTCAGGATCCACAGATACGCAGTATTTT
CASSVRSGSTDTQYF
>TRBD2|TRBJ2-3|.|TRBV4-2
TGTGCCAGCAGCCCGGGACTACCCCCCCGGGATACGCAGTATTTT
CASSPGLPPRDTQYF
>.|TRBJ2-3|.|TRBV2
TGTGCCAGCAGTGAAGCCGGGGGACCGGGAGATACGCAGTATTTT
CASSEAGGPGDTQYF
>.|TRBJ1-3|.|TRBV7-9
TGTGCCAGCAGCAACACAGGGCCCGGAAACACCATATATTTT
CASSNTGPGNTIYF
>.|TRBJ2-3|.|TRBV30
TGTGCCTGGAGTTGGTTTAGCGCAGGGGAGAGCACGCAGTATTTT
CAWSWFSAGESTQYF
>.|TRBJ1-2|.|TRBV24-1
TGTGCCACCAGTGACCGGGGACTGGTATATGGCTACACCTTC
CATSDRGLVYGYTF